This T cell receptor beta chain was identified in a study of vaccination and CD4 T cells after COVID-19. With the Oncomine TCR Beta short-read assay, DNA from cultured CD4+ T cells was sequenced. From CD4+ T cells that had been cultured, genomic DNA was extracted. Each CDR3 protein is one row after TCRdb ran MiXCR on the PCR reads. The sample shows approximately 9,000 distinct CDR3 sequences, less than 40% of them seen only once. A remark on this clonotype: Its antigen is still unknown.

The treatment was: roughly 10-day PBMC culture with coronavirus spike peptide pools or control peptides (ViraFEST assay). According to the study, CD4+ T cells from the unexposed donor were gathered ahead of the COVID-19 pandemic (2011-2018). Cultures used more than 1.5 million PBMCs per well, 7.5 to 10 IU/ml IL-2 and about 10 ug/ml peptides. It was on days 3 and 7 that half the medium was replaced with fresh IL-2 medium. With SARS-CoV-2 S/N and four cold-coronavirus spikes, unexposed-donor CD4+ T cells were probed, cells permitting. V lost 6 bases, J lost 2 bases, and 2 bases stayed unmatched. Germline-derived CDR1 and CDR2 are LNHDA and SQIVND (reference sequence). The CDR3 extends over 14 amino acids.

This clonotype originated in a human donor in good health. J is TRBJ2-5 and V is TRBV19; TRBD2 aligns across 11 bases. Sequencing used CD4+ T cells from blood, cultured in vitro. CDR3 sequence reads: CASSLAGGQETQYF. CDR3 coding DNA: TGTGCCAGTAGCCTAGCGGGAGGACAAGAGACCCAGTACTTC.